This T cell receptor (beta chain) originates from a study of T cell responses to AZD1222 COVID-19 vaccine. Study results and limitations: Elevations in Spike-specific TCR breadth and depth followed administration of two AZD1222 doses. Among the donors, most were white British and more were female, and clonal diversity was possibly underestimated. Unmutated variant regions are reportedly the target of nearly half of TCRs that are spike-specific. Vaccine-associated CD4 TCRs spanned spike, dominant at 160-218 and 743-854.

V lost 4 bases and J lost 2, with 15 bases in between. This CDR3 spans 15 amino acids. Germline-derived CDR1 and CDR2 are SGHKS and YYEKEE (reference sequence). With respect to this clone: What it recognizes is unknown.

Clones were sequenced by immunoSEQ multiplex PCR, and TCRdb holds only the in-frame ones, with some missing. The table includes over 120,000 clones, around 87% detected once. The sample was peripheral blood, taken on day 0 of AZD1222 vaccination. This receptor was taken from an adult in good health. The chain is built from TRBV5-5 and TRBJ1-1; maybe TRBD1 (5 bases). The CDR3 bases are TGTGCCAGCAGCCCCGGAGGGGCCCACAACACTGAAGCTTTCTTT. It translates to CASSPGGAHNTEAFF. Together with reference TRBV5-5 and TRBJ1-1, the CDR3 gives the full variable domain: DAGVTQSPTHLIKTRGQQVTLRCSPISGHKSVSWYQQVLGQGPQFIFQYYEKEERGRGNFPDRFSARQFPNYSSELNVNALLLGDSALYLCASSPGGAHNTEAFFGQGTRLTVV.